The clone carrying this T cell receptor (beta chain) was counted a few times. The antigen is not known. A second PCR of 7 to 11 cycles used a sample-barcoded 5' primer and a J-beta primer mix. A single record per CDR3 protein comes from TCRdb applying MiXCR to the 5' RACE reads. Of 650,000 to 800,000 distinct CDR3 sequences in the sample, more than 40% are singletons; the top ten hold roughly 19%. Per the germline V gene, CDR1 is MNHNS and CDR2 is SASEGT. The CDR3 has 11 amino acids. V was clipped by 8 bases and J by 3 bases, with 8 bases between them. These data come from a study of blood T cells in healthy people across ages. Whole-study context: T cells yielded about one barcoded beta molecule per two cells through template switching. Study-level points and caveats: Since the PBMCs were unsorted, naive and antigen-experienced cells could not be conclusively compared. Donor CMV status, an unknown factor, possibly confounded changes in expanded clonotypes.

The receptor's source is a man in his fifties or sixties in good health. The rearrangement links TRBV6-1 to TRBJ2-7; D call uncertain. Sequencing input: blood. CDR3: CASYGIYEQYF. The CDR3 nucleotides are TGTGCCAGCTACGGAATCTACGAGCAGTACTTC.